This T cell receptor beta chain came from a study of OX40 agonist ivuxolimab in advanced cancers. Background for the entire study: Ivuxolimab was a fully human IgG2 agonistic monoclonal antibody targeting the costimulatory receptor OX40 (CD134). Intravenous ivuxolimab was administered to patients every 2 weeks at six dose levels: 0.01, 0.1, 0.3, 1.5, 3 and 10 mg/kg. Of the approximately 50 dose-escalation patients, hepatocellular carcinoma was present in roughly 19, melanoma in some 15, renal cell carcinoma in 9 and head and neck cancer in 9. The dose-escalation cohort was roughly 80% male with a mean age of approximately 60 years, ranging from roughly 20 to 80. Patients were allowed to have had prior anti-PD-1, anti-PD-L1 or anti-CTLA-4 therapy, and approximately 40% of the dose-escalation patients had been treated with checkpoint inhibitors. Partial responses occurred in three dose-escalation patients: two with cutaneous melanoma and one with hepatocellular carcinoma. The point of sequencing TCRbeta in the periphery was to test whether ivuxolimab changed TCR sequence diversity and drove clonal T-cell expansion. The paper describes the monotherapy dose-escalation part (N of about 50 patients) of the phase I trial of ivuxolimab. The full study reports these points: The antigen specificity of the clonally expanded peripheral T cells was not determined. In the 0.1-3.0 mg/kg groups, partial responders had among the lowest normalized peripheral clonal expansion, particularly in CD8+ T cells. Clonal expansion of both CD4+ and CD8+ blood T cells was observed from baseline to week 6 at doses 0.1 to 3.0 mg/kg. Low levels of normalized T-cell clonal expansion were also seen in some patients who did not respond. After ivuxolimab, expanded clones were on average more numerous among CD8+ T cells than among CD4+ T cells.

The germline V gene yields SGHTA for CDR1 and FQGNSA for CDR2. Relative to germline, V is 4 bases shorter and J is 5 bases shorter, with 8 bases between their ends. The CDR3 covers 12 residues, taking in both the cysteine and the phenylalanine. The retained sequence is limited to the CDR3, 36 bases, with the frame set at the first base. Concerning this clone itself: It lacks a known antigen. No much larger clone exists at a distance of one base, and base qualities are not known.

For sequencing of the TCRbeta CDR3 region, genomic DNA was extracted from the sorted cells. The immunoSEQ Assay was used for sequencing of TCRbeta CDR3 regions. TCRdb carries this immuneACCESS record with in-frame sequences only. Its versions omit some clonotypes, under half of them owing to an unresolved V gene in the studies checked, with the rest unexplained. The sample table shows about 49,000 clones, and 85% are seen once. The top ten hold around 20% of the sample. The trial excluded patients who had a history of autoimmune disease or who were on systemic immunosuppression. Peripheral blood for TCR sequencing was collected from all dose cohorts at baseline, on cycle 4 day 1, and on cycle 7 day 1. Samples came from an open-label, multicenter, first-in-human phase I dose-escalation trial of ivuxolimab. Adults with locally advanced or metastatic melanoma, renal cell carcinoma, hepatocellular carcinoma or head and neck squamous cell carcinoma were enrolled in the trial. CD4+ and CD8+ T cells were sorted separately from peripheral blood before TCR sequencing.

Recombination joined TRBV7-2 with TRBJ1-1; no confident D gene assignment can be made. The specimen was CD4+ or CD8+ T cells sorted from blood, collected in a trial of the OX40 agonist ivuxolimab. This clonotype was obtained from an adult with an advanced solid tumor such as melanoma, head and neck, liver or kidney cancer. CDR3 region: CASSYTGTEAFF. The DNA sequence reads TGTGCCAGCAGCTACACCGGGACTGAAGCTTTCTTT. Outside the CDR3, residues come from the reference TRBV7-2 and TRBJ1-1 proteins, so the full variable domain is: GAGVSQSPSNKVTEKGKDVELRCDPISGHTALYWYRQSLGQGLEFLIYFQGNSAPDKSGLPSDRFSAERTGGSVSTLTIQRTQQEDSAVYLCASSYTGTEAFFGQGTRLTVV.